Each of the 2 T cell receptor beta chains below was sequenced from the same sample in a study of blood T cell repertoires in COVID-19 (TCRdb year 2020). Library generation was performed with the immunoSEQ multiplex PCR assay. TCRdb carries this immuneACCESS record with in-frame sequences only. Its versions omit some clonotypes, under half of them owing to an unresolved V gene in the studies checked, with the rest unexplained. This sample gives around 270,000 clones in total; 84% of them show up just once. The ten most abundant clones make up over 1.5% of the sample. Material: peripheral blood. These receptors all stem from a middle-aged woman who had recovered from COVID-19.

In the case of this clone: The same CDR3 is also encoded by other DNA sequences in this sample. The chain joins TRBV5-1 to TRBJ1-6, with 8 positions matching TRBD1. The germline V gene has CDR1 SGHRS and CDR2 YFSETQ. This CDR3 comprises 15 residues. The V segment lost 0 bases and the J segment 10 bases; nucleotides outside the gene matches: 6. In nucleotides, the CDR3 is TGCGCCAGCAGCTTGGGTGGACAGGGAGACTCACCCCTCCACTTT. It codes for CASSLGGQGDSPLHF.

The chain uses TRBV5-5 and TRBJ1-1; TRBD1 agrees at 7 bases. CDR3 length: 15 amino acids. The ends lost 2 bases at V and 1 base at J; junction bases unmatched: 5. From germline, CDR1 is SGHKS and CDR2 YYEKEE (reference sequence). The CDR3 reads CASSFDRAQNTEAFF. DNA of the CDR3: TGTGCCAGCAGCTTCGACAGGGCCCAGAACACTGAAGCTTTCTTT.